This T cell receptor beta chain was documented in a study of blood T cell repertoires in COVID-19. Study-wide context: Sample material is recorded as cDNA or gDNA derived from T cells, B-cell-depleted T cells, or PBMCs.

Germline loops: CDR1 SGHTA, CDR2 FQGNSA. CDR3 size: 15 residues. Trimming left V 3 bases short and J 6 bases short, with 12 bases between. In the source study's methods: Counts of nucleated cells, estimated from reference gene primer amplification, were obtained. This table comes from immunoSEQ multiplex PCR, and its TCRdb copy is limited to in-frame clones, with some not included. Clone size and the V and J calls come from that table; the DNA yielded D and trimming. The sample shows tens of thousands of clones, 81% of them seen only once. This chain uses TRBV7-2 with TRBJ1-6, with D unresolved. The TCR originated in a woman over 75 with COVID-19, enrolled during active disease. Specimen: peripheral blood. In DNA form, the CDR3 reads TGTGCCAGCAGCTTGACGGGGAACCCTAATTCACCCCTCCACTTT. It is translated as CASSLTGNPNSPLHF.